This T cell receptor beta chain originates from a study of metastatic and nonmetastatic thyroid tumors. Overall study: The comparison covered peripheral blood and tumor or nodule tissue in malignant and benign thyroid patients.

Patients were all untreated before their thyroid surgery. Points from the study as a whole: According to reports, the diversity of TCR beta was significantly higher in malignant thyroid tumors than in benign nodules, and this held in both blood and tumor samples.

Germline CDR1 reads GTSNPN; CDR2 reads SVGIG (reference sequence). The CDR3 spans 13 residues. This clone was seen many times. Its target is unknown. Germline and junction disagree at one end, which may indicate a read error. Other DNA sequences from this sample encode an identical CDR3 as well. In the authors' workflow: A classifier for distant metastasis in papillary thyroid cancer was constructed using CDR3 differences observed across clinicopathological groups. TCRdb called clones again from the PCR reads with MiXCR. The V and J calls were not made by the authors but by TCRdb's processing. The data contain some 50,000 clones, about 20% of them singletons.

The origin of this receptor is a male donor with papillary thyroid cancer or a benign thyroid nodule (not recorded which). Some clones in this sample may be carry-over from other donors' samples. The source material was blood. The V call is TRBV30, the J call TRBJ1-5; D is unclear. This CDR3 is CAWSRNSNQPQHF. CDR3 bases: TGTGCATGGAGTCGGAATAGCAATCAGCCCCAGCATTTT.